The TCR beta chain under discussion was sequenced for a study of control samples from healthy donors and cancer patients (dated by TCRdb to the early 2020s). A remark on this clone: Its cognate antigen has yet to be identified. The input lacks base qualities; no much larger clone sits a single base away.

Libraries were constructed by the immunoSEQ multiplex PCR assay. TCRdb holds this immuneACCESS table with in-frame rearrangements only. Some clones are missing; in checked studies, unresolved V genes explain under half, and the rest has no known cause. A total of about 46,000 clones appear in this sample, 88% of them only once. The ten largest clones capture 35% to 50% of the sample. Input material: PBMCs. The TCR was taken from a man aged 50 to 59 with head and neck cancer.

At the DNA level, the sequence is TGCGCCAGCAGCCGCTCCTCACAGGGACGGAATGAGCAGTTCTTC. It is translated as CASSRSSQGRNEQFF. The chain employs TRBV4-3 and TRBJ2-1; TRBD1 might be the D gene, on 6 matching bases. The CDR3 numbers 15 residues from cysteine through phenylalanine. Only the CDR3 portion is preserved as DNA: 45 bases, with reading frame beginning at the first base. V is shortened by 4 bases, J by 7 bases, and the region joining them spans 17 bases. According to the germline V gene, CDR1 reads LGHNA and CDR2 reads YSLEER.